This TCR beta chain comes out of a study of tumor-infiltrating lymphocytes in localized non-small cell lung cancer. Repertoires were generated with immunoSEQ multiplex PCR, while TCRdb's copy carries only in-frame clones and drops some. This table has around 13,000 clones, approximately 83% appearing once. V lost 5 bases, J lost 8 bases, and 18 bases lay in between. Germline CDR1 reads MDHEN; CDR2 reads SYDVKM. The CDR3 has 15 amino acids. The sample consisted of uninvolved lung tissue not adjacent to the tumor. The sequence derives from a human donor with non-small cell lung cancer. The chain carries TRBV28 and TRBJ1-4, with D unclear. CDR3 in DNA: TGTGCCAGCAGTACCATGGACGGTGGTAGCGAAAAACTGTTTTTT. This translates into CASSTMDGGSEKLFF. Complete variable domain (other parts from reference TRBV28 and TRBJ1-4): DVKVTQSSRYLVKRTGEKVFLECVQDMDHENMFWYRQDPGLGLRLIYFSYDVKMKEKGDIPEGYSVSREKKERFSLILESASTNQTSMYLCASSTMDGGSEKLFFGSGTQLSVL.